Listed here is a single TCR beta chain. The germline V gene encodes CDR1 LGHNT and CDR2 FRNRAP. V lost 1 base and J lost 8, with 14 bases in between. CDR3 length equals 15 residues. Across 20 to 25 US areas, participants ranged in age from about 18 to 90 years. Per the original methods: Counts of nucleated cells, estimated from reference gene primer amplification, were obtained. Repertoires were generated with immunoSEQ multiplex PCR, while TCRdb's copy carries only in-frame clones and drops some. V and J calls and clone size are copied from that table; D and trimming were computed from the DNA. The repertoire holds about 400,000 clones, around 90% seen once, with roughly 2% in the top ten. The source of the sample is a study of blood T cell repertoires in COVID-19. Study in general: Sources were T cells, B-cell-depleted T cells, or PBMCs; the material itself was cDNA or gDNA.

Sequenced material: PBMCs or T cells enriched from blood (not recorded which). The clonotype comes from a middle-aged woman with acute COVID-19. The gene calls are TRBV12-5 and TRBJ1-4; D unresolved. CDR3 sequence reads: CASGLASVAVEKLFF. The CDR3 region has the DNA TGTGCTAGTGGTTTGGCCTCCGTGGCGGTCGAAAAACTGTTTTTT.